The source of this T cell receptor (beta chain) is a study of response to subunit inactivated influenza vaccine. Regarding this clonotype: Its cognate antigen is unknown.

TCRdb re-called the RT-PCR reads with MiXCR, one entry per CDR3 protein. This table has under 850,000 distinct CDR3 sequences, 15% to 20% appearing once. Broader study findings: T cells newly recruited by each seasonal influenza vaccination are few, the authors suggested.

The V and J ends lost 11 bases and 0 bases, in that order; junction bases with no gene match: 10. In germline, CDR1 is MNHNS, CDR2 SASEGT. There are 15 residues in the CDR3. The chain couples TRBV6-1 to TRBJ2-1; 7 bases line up with TRBD2. Sequences were derived from PBMCs from blood, sampled around 5 days after vaccination. This TCR derives from a man in his fifties or sixties who received an inactivated influenza vaccine. As DNA, the CDR3 is TGTGCCCTCAGGAGCGGGGTTCTCTCCTACAATGAGCAGTTCTTC. The encoded protein is CALRSGVLSYNEQFF.